This T cell receptor (beta chain) was retrieved from a study of blood T cells in healthy people across ages. Study results and caveats: Long-lived and aged donors differed, with more naive CD4+ cells and higher diversity in the long-lived.

A J-beta primer mix and a sample-barcoded 5' primer were used in a second PCR of about 6 to 12 cycles. Every cDNA molecule bore a tag from a template-switch adaptor containing 12 random nucleotides. TCRdb independently ran MiXCR on the 5' RACE reads; one entry per CDR3 protein. This table has around 2 million distinct CDR3 sequences, 30% to 40% appearing once. This clonotype has just a few counts. Its antigen is not identified. Samples each had at least 5.5 micrograms of total RNA extracted. CDR1 SGHAT and CDR2 FQNNGV come from the germline V gene. This CDR3 contains 14 residues. The chain links TRBV11-2 to TRBJ2-5, with D possibly TRBD1 on 7 matching bases. Matching the DNA end better, TRBJ2-7 makes the J call doubtful. This sequence originates from a human donor in good health. The sequenced sample consisted of blood. CDR3 amino acids: CASSPLRGANEQYF. The CDR3 region has the DNA TGTGCCAGCAGCCCCCTCAGGGGGGCCAACGAGCAGTACTTC.